The 27 T cell receptor beta chains reported below all come from one sample, sequenced in a study of shared clonotypes between healthy human individuals. Sequencing was performed with immunoSEQ multiplex PCR; in TCRdb, only in-frame clones are kept and a portion is missing. The top ten clones hold about 1.4% of a sample with about a million clones, under 80% of them seen once. The specimen was memory CD4+ T cells sorted from blood. Subset: CD45RA-negative fraction. These receptors were collected from a man between 18 and 29 years old in good health.

This clone has a handful of counts. J is TRBJ2-3 and V is TRBV6-5; D unresolved. This CDR3 is 14 amino acids long. Germline-derived CDR1 and CDR2 are MNHEY and SVGAGI. Trimming took 5 bases from V and 6 from J, leaving 15 bases between them. CDR3 DNA sequence: TGTGCCAGCAGTCCCGACCCTCACACTGATACGCAGTATTTT. Protein: CASSPDPHTDTQYF.

The chain couples TRBV9 to TRBJ1-3, with a possible D match to TRBD1 (5 bases). The germline CDR1 and CDR2 sequences are SGDLS and YYNGEE. The V and J ends lost 2 bases and 4 bases respectively, with 13 bases between them. The CDR3 is 15 residues long. Here the CDR3 DNA reads TGTGCCAGCAGCGTCCTGGGGACGGCAGGAAACACCATATATTTT. Translated, it gives CASSVLGTAGNTIYF.

The chain combines TRBV28 with TRBJ2-7; D gene uncertain. This CDR3 is 11 amino acids long. Germline V gene lookup returns CDR1 MDHEN and CDR2 SYDVKM. Trimming removed 0 bases from V and 6 bases from J, with 3 bases in between. In nucleotides, the CDR3 is TGTGCCAGCAGTTTATGGGGCGAGCAGTACTTC. Amino acids: CASSLWGEQYF.

This clone was detected many times. The same CDR3 also results from other DNA sequences found in this sample. The chain joins TRBV5-1 to TRBJ2-5; TRBD2 aligns across 10 bases. Germline V gene sequence: CDR1 SGHRS, CDR2 YFSETQ. V lost 1 base to trimming and J lost 5 bases; unmatched junction nucleotides: 8. The CDR3 is 16 residues long. CDR3 bases: TGCGCCAGCAGCTTGAGATCTAGCGGGAGTGGGGAGACCCAGTACTTC. As protein: CASSLRSSGSGETQYF.

In its sample, this clone was seen many times. The chain combines TRBV18 with TRBJ2-7; D is uncertain. Trimming stripped 4 bases from V and 1 base from J, with 8 bases between. Germline CDR1 reads KGHSH; CDR2 reads LQKENI. This CDR3 has 13 amino acids. CDR3 sequence: CASSQGPSYEQYF. DNA of the CDR3: TGTGCCAGCTCACAAGGGCCGTCCTACGAGCAGTACTTC.

The chain recombines TRBV2 with TRBJ1-1; D is ambiguous. CDR3 length: 15 amino acids. V lost 2 bases, J lost 5 bases, and 15 bases lay in between. CDR1 is SNHLY and CDR2 is FYNNEI in the germline V gene. CDR3 region: CASSERPGGWTEAFF. In DNA, the CDR3 is TGTGCCAGCAGTGAACGACCGGGAGGGTGGACTGAAGCTTTCTTT.

CDR3 amino acids: CASSARLAGGEDTQYF. The CDR3 DNA follows: TGTGCCAGCAGCGCCCGACTAGCGGGGGGTGAAGATACGCAGTATTTT. The V gene is TRBV9, the J gene TRBJ2-3; 13 nucleotides align to TRBD2. In germline, CDR1 is SGDLS, CDR2 YYNGEE. V was clipped by 3 bases and J by 5 bases; unmatched bases: 6. This CDR3 has 16 amino acids.

The J gene is TRBJ2-7, the V gene TRBV2; D gene uncertain. Germline V gene data show CDR1 as SNHLY and CDR2 as FYNNEI. This CDR3 comprises 11 residues. Trimming cost V 8 bases and J 0 bases, with 5 bases left between them. The CDR3 DNA reads TGTGCCAGCGCCGCCTCCTACGAGCAGTACTTC. Encoded protein: CASAASYEQYF. The variable domain in full, with the rest retrieved from reference TRBV2 and TRBJ2-7, is EPEVTQTPSHQVTQMGQEVILRCVPISNHLYFYWYRQILGQKVEFLVSFYNNEISEKSEIFDDQFSVERPDGSNFTLKIRSTKLEDSAMYFCASAASYEQYFGPGTRLTVT.

This chain joins TRBV19 and TRBJ2-1, with D possibly TRBD2 on 5 matching bases. Trimming shortened V by 3 bases and J by 7 bases, and 19 bases separated the two germline ends. CDR3 length: 16 residues. Germline lookup yields CDR1 LNHDA and CDR2 SQIVND (reference sequence). CDR3: CASSMDSGFSRNEQFF. Written as DNA, the CDR3 is TGTGCCAGTAGTATGGACTCAGGTTTTAGTAGAAATGAGCAGTTCTTC.

The rearrangement uses TRBV4-3 and TRBJ2-7; D uncertain. Trimming stripped 6 bases from V and 7 bases from J, with 19 bases between. Germline lookup yields CDR1 LGHNA and CDR2 YSLEER. This CDR3 is built from 14 residues. Written as DNA, the CDR3 is TGCGCCAGCAGTCCACTAACCTCCATAAGGGAGCAGTACTTC. Its translation is CASSPLTSIREQYF.

The chain recombines TRBV19 with TRBJ2-2; the D gene could be TRBD1 or TRBD2 (5 bases each). Trimming shortened V by 4 bases and J by 4 bases, and 22 bases separated the two germline ends. CDR3 length: 18 residues. Germline lookup yields CDR1 LNHDA and CDR2 SQIVND (reference sequence). The CDR3 here is CASSNWGIPGRGTGELFF. Written as DNA, the CDR3 is TGTGCCAGTAGTAATTGGGGGATACCCGGACGCGGCACCGGGGAGCTGTTTTTT.

CDR3 amino acids: CASSEWGLSTDTQYF. The CDR3 DNA follows: TGTGCCAGCAGTGAATGGGGACTATCCACAGATACGCAGTATTTT. This chain connects TRBV6-1 to TRBJ2-3, with 7 nucleotides matching TRBD2. Germline V gene sequence: CDR1 MNHNS, CDR2 SASEGT. V trimming: 2 bases; J trimming: 2 bases; junction bases outside the gene matches: 4. The CDR3 spans 15 residues.

The rearrangement uses TRBV30 and TRBJ1-4; D unresolved. This CDR3 region has 12 residues. CDR1 GTSNPN and CDR2 SVGIG come from the germline V gene (reference sequence). Trimming stripped 4 bases from V and 4 bases from J, with 7 bases between. In DNA form, the CDR3 reads TGTGCCTGGAACGAGTTTAATGAAAAACTGTTTTTT. This encodes CAWNEFNEKLFF.

This clone was observed a single time. The chain links TRBV5-1 to TRBJ1-1, with 10 bases fitting TRBD1. CDR3 size: 15 residues. V shed 6 bases, J shed 13 bases, and the junction held 18 bases outside the gene matches. CDR1 is SGHRS and CDR2 is YFSETQ in the germline V gene. The CDR3 DNA follows: TGCGCCAGCATGACTCTGGGAGGGACAGGGGCGTTAGTTTTCTTT. Protein sequence: CASMTLGGTGALVFF.

The chain recombines TRBV2 with TRBJ2-1; D gene uncertain. Trimming took off 4 bases at V and 5 bases at J, with 6 bases between the two ends. The CDR3 contains 12 residues. Germline lookup yields CDR1 SNHLY and CDR2 FYNNEI. CDR3 protein: CASSVSNNEQFF. CDR3 nucleotide sequence: TGTGCCAGCAGTGTCAGTAACAATGAGCAGTTCTTC.

The chain combines TRBV2 with TRBJ2-1; D uncertain. V was cut by 1 base and J by 10 bases, with 8 bases left in between. Germline V gives CDR1 SNHLY, CDR2 FYNNEI. The CDR3 runs to 12 residues. CDR3 DNA sequence: TGTGCCAGCAGTGAAGTAGGGATCGAGCAGTTCTTC. Its protein product is CASSEVGIEQFF. The entire variable domain, with the rest obtained from reference TRBV2 and TRBJ2-1, is as follows: EPEVTQTPSHQVTQMGQEVILRCVPISNHLYFYWYRQILGQKVEFLVSFYNNEISEKSEIFDDQFSVERPDGSNFTLKIRSTKLEDSAMYFCASSEVGIEQFFGPGTRLTVL.

The chain links TRBV29-1 to TRBJ1-5; D unclear. Germline-derived CDR1 and CDR2 are SQVTM and ANQGSEA. V shed 5 bases and J shed 6 bases, with 11 bases lying between them. The CDR3 loop spans 12 amino acids. CDR3 DNA sequence: TGCAGCGTTCGAACGGGAGCTCAGCCCCAGCATTTT. It translates to CSVRTGAQPQHF.

The rearrangement links TRBV30 to TRBJ2-3; D remains ambiguous. CDR1 and CDR2 from the germline V gene are GTSNPN and SVGIG (reference sequence). V dropped 2 bases and J dropped 0 bases, with 3 bases sitting between them. CDR3 length equals 12 residues. The CDR3 DNA reads TGTGCCTGGAGTAAGAGCACAGATACGCAGTATTTT. Protein sequence: CAWSKSTDTQYF. The full variable domain, in which reference TRBV30 and TRBJ2-3 provide the parts outside the CDR3, is SQTIHQWPATLVQPVGSPLSLECTVEGTSNPNLYWYRQAAGRGLQLLFYSVGIGQISSEVPQNLSASRPQDRQFILSSKKLLLSDSGFYLCAWSKSTDTQYFGPGTRLTVL.

The chain employs TRBV15 and TRBJ1-4, with a possible D match to TRBD1 (6 bases). The length of the CDR3 is 17 residues. Germline loops: CDR1 LNHNV, CDR2 YYDKDF (reference sequence). The V end was cut by 3 bases, the J end by 0 bases, with 14 bases between. The CDR3 here is CATSSGQQGATNEKLFF. The CDR3 DNA reads TGTGCCACCAGCAGCGGACAGCAAGGGGCAACTAATGAAAAACTGTTTTTT.

This chain connects TRBV29-1 to TRBJ1-6; TRBD1 might be the D (6 bases). CDR1 is SQVTM and CDR2 is ANQGSEA in the germline V gene. V lost 0 bases and J 7 bases, leaving 13 bases between the germline ends. CDR3 length equals 15 residues. The CDR3 region has the DNA TGCAGCGTTGAAGAGAAAACAGGGAGGAATTCACCCCTCCACTTT. This encodes CSVEEKTGRNSPLHF.

V is TRBV28 and J is TRBJ1-3, with 7 nucleotides matching TRBD1. CDR1 MDHEN and CDR2 SYDVKM come from the germline V gene. This CDR3 contains 16 residues. V lost 8 bases to trimming and J lost 0 bases; unmatched junction nucleotides: 10. This CDR3 reads CASGLSGTVSGNTIYF. As DNA, the CDR3 is TGTGCCAGCGGCCTCTCCGGGACAGTCTCTGGAAACACCATATATTTT.

There are a few counts of this clone. The V call is TRBV2, the J call TRBJ1-6; 7 positions match TRBD1. The V segment lost 11 bases and the J segment 7 bases; nucleotides outside the gene matches: 8. This CDR3 is built from 13 residues. The V gene's germline CDR1 is SNHLY and CDR2 FYNNEI. CDR3 loop: CAGGQEVNSPLHF. The CDR3 coding sequence is TGTGCCGGAGGACAGGAGGTGAATTCACCCCTCCACTTT.

This chain's CDR3 is CASSAQGIYGYTF. CDR3 in DNA: TGTGCCAGCAGCGCGCAGGGAATCTATGGCTACACCTTC. The chain recombines TRBV7-2 with TRBJ1-2; maybe TRBD1 (5 bases). Germline CDR1 and CDR2: SGHTA and FQGNSA. V dropped 5 bases and J dropped 4 bases, with 11 bases sitting between them. This CDR3 is built from 13 residues.

This chain links TRBV27 with TRBJ2-5; D not certain. CDR1 and CDR2 (germline): MNHEY, SMNVEV (reference sequence). The CDR3 totals 15 residues. V was trimmed by 7 bases and J by 5 bases, leaving 20 bases between them. CDR3 sequence: CASTLRSLVGETQYF. Here the CDR3 DNA reads TGTGCCAGCACCCTCAGGAGCCTCGTGGGGGAGACCCAGTACTTC.

The chain links TRBV9 to TRBJ2-1; D remains ambiguous. The germline gives CDR1 SGDLS, CDR2 YYNGEE. The V end lost 2 bases, the J end lost 6 bases, and 15 bases lay between the germline ends. The CDR3 is made up of 15 amino acids. CDR3 loop: CASSVLGLEFNEQFF. The CDR3 DNA is TGTGCCAGCAGCGTTCTAGGTTTAGAATTCAATGAGCAGTTCTTC.

This chain joins TRBV29-1 and TRBJ2-1; perhaps TRBD2 as D (6 bases). Trimming cost V 4 bases and J 7 bases, with 11 bases left between them. CDR1 SQVTM and CDR2 ANQGSEA come from the germline V gene. CDR3 length: 12 residues. CDR3 in amino acids: CSVGSGRNEQFF. CDR3 nucleotides: TGCAGCGTTGGTTCAGGGAGGAATGAGCAGTTCTTC.

CDR3 residues: CASSLHRNRGPNEKLFF. CDR3 DNA sequence: TGTGCCAGCAGCCTCCACCGGAACAGGGGGCCTAATGAAAAACTGTTTTTT. V and J are TRBV9 and TRBJ1-4; 9 bases fit TRBD1. This CDR3 comprises 17 residues. The germline CDR1 and CDR2 sequences are SGDLS and YYNGEE. Losses at the gene ends were 4 bases for V and 3 bases for J; bases not matched to a gene: 10.